One sample yielded the 12 T cell receptor beta chains listed below, sequenced in a study of cytomegalovirus exposure and HLA in healthy donors. The PCR had 60 Vbeta and 13 Jbeta primers. Sequencing used immunoSEQ multiplex PCR; TCRdb keeps in-frame clones, though not all of them. This sample has roughly 190,000 clones, with around 75% found just once. Source material: PBMCs. These receptors were taken from a woman between 25 and 40 years old in good health and CMV-seronegative.

A few counts support this clone. The chain couples TRBV5-8 to TRBJ2-7; 10 bases line up with TRBD1. The CDR3 is made up of 15 amino acids. CDR1 is SGHTS and CDR2 is YDEGEE in the germline V gene. The trim removed 0 bases at V and 7 bases at J, leaving 7 bases unmatched. CDR3 coding DNA: TGTGCCAGCAGCTTGGCCAGGGACAGGGGCGTTGAGCAGTACTTC. Encoded protein: CASSLARDRGVEQYF.

V and J are TRBV19 and TRBJ2-1; 8 bases line up with TRBD1. Germline V gives CDR1 LNHDA, CDR2 SQIVND (reference sequence). Unmatched junction bases numbered 12, after V lost 0 bases and J lost 8 bases. CDR3 size: 17 residues. CDR3 in amino acids: CASSIDLLRTGKYEQFF. The CDR3 nucleotides read TGTGCCAGTAGTATAGACCTGCTTAGGACAGGGAAATATGAGCAGTTCTTC.

The chain joins TRBV7-6 to TRBJ2-7; TRBD1 might be the D (5 bases). The V and J ends lost 1 base and 0 bases respectively, with 10 bases between them. The CDR3 length is 15 residues. The V gene's germline CDR1 is SGHVS and CDR2 FNYEAQ. The CDR3 protein is CASSLGTKRSYEQYF. CDR3 DNA: TGTGCCAGCAGCTTAGGGACAAAGCGCTCCTACGAGCAGTACTTC. The entire variable domain, with the rest obtained from reference TRBV7-6 and TRBJ2-7, is as follows: GAGVSQSPRYKVTKRGQDVALRCDPISGHVSLYWYRQALGQGPEFLTYFNYEAQQDKSGLPNDRFSAERPEGSISTLTIQRTEQRDSAMYRCASSLGTKRSYEQYFGPGTRLTVT.

CDR3 DNA: TGTGCCAGCAGCCGCGACGGGATAGGGCAGTTCTTC. It translates to CASSRDGIGQFF. The gene calls are TRBV2 and TRBJ2-1; a weak D match, TRBD2 (5 bases). This CDR3 is 12 amino acids long. Trimming removed 6 bases from V and 12 bases from J, with 15 bases in between. From germline, CDR1 is SNHLY and CDR2 FYNNEI.

This clone has a handful of counts. J is TRBJ1-2 and V is TRBV7-2; D remains ambiguous. The V gene lost 0 bases and the J gene lost 0 bases, with 8 bases spanning the gap. The germline V gene encodes CDR1 SGHTA and CDR2 FQGNSA. The CDR3 covers 15 residues. CDR3 protein: CASSLATYSNYGYTF. CDR3 nucleotides: TGTGCCAGCAGCTTAGCGACATACTCTAACTATGGCTACACCTTC.

V usage is TRBV6-5 and J usage is TRBJ1-5; a possible D gene is TRBD1 (6 bases). The germline gives CDR1 MNHEY, CDR2 SVGAGI. The length of the CDR3 is 14 residues. The V end lost 6 bases, the J end lost 1 base, and 10 bases lay between the germline ends. The CDR3 DNA reads as TGTGCCAGCAGCACAGGGTTGAGCAATCAGCCCCAGCATTTT. Residues: CASSTGLSNQPQHF.

This chain uses TRBV5-6 with TRBJ1-6; 9 bases match TRBD1. Trimming cost V 6 bases and J 7 bases; bases outside gene matches: 17. CDR1 SGHDT and CDR2 YYEEEE come from the germline V gene. There are 18 residues in the CDR3. CDR3 nucleotides: TGTGCCAGCACCCCGGGACAGGGTTATCGCCTGGGGAATTCACCCCTCCACTTT. This translates into CASTPGQGYRLGNSPLHF.

The chain carries TRBV29-1 and TRBJ2-3, with a weak D call TRBD1 (6 bases). Germline loops: CDR1 SQVTM, CDR2 ANQGSEA. V dropped 2 bases and J dropped 0 bases, with 12 bases sitting between them. CDR3 size: 15 residues. CDR3 sequence: CSVEFETGSTDTQYF. The CDR3 DNA follows: TGCAGCGTTGAATTTGAGACAGGTAGCACAGATACGCAGTATTTT.

Only a few counts were recorded for this clone. The V and J genes are TRBV7-2 and TRBJ1-4; D is ambiguous. The CDR3 has 15 amino acids. CDR1 is SGHTA and CDR2 is FQGNSA in the germline V gene. V dropped 6 bases and J dropped 8 bases, with 19 bases sitting between them. The CDR3 sequence: CASSKGGPSGEKLFF. The CDR3 bases are TGTGCCAGCAGTAAAGGCGGGCCCTCGGGCGAAAAACTGTTTTTT.

The chain joins TRBV5-4 to TRBJ1-1; D is possibly TRBD1 (5 bases). The germline V gene encodes CDR1 SGHNT and CDR2 YYREEE (reference sequence). The V and J ends lost 3 bases and 1 base respectively, with 13 bases between them. This CDR3 comprises 15 residues. CDR3 loop: CASSYDGRGNTEAFF. In DNA form, the CDR3 reads TGTGCCAGCAGCTACGACGGAAGGGGGAACACTGAAGCTTTCTTT.

The V and J genes are TRBV7-6 and TRBJ2-3; tentatively, D is TRBD2 (6 bases). V dropped 3 bases and J dropped 2 bases, with 9 bases sitting between them. CDR3 length: 14 residues. Germline CDR1 and CDR2: SGHVS and FNYEAQ. CDR3 sequence reads: CASSLGLNTDTQYF. DNA for the CDR3: TGTGCCAGCAGCTTGGGACTCAACACAGATACGCAGTATTTT.

As DNA, the CDR3 is TGTGCCGTTGGACGGGGGATGAACACTGAAGCTTTCTTT. Translated, it gives CAVGRGMNTEAFF. V is TRBV5-6 and J is TRBJ1-1, with D perhaps matching TRBD1 (5 bases). V lost 10 bases, J lost 0 bases, and 13 bases lay in between. CDR3 length equals 13 residues. Germline V gives CDR1 SGHDT, CDR2 YYEEEE. The variable domain in full, completed from reference TRBV5-6 and TRBJ1-1, reads DAGVTQSPTHLIKTRGQQVTLRCSPKSGHDTVSWYQQALGQGPQFIFQYYEEEERQRGNFPDRFSGHQFPNYSSELNVNALLLGDSALYLCAVGRGMNTEAFFGQGTRLTVV.